Reported below is one TCR beta chain. There is no known antigen for this receptor. No much larger clonotype is one base removed from it; base qualities were not supplied. The data derive from a study of blood T cells in healthy people across ages (dated by TCRdb to between 2014 and 2017). Concerning the study at large: Template switching captured roughly one uniquely barcoded TCR beta cDNA molecule per two T cells in model experiments. To avoid experimental bias, donors of different ages were spread randomly across the sequencing lanes. Using the same blood draw, the study looked at two additional independent replicas of 1 million unique cDNA reads for two donors, one aged 18 to 30 and the other aged 80 or older. Donors were grouped into four age groups: young (average roughly 17 years), middle-aged (about 38), aged (over 55) and long-lived (less than 85). The study measured age-related changes in TCR beta repertoire diversity using deep sequencing normalized with unique cDNA molecular identifiers.

Beyond this particular receptor, the publication reports: As age increased, observed TCR beta diversity per million T cells dropped in a roughly linear way, and a significant reduction was already evident by age approximately 40. Estimates of total diversity based on one million sequenced T cells were regarded as lower bounds and as underestimates. Since profiling was done on bulk unsorted PBMCs, naive and antigen-experienced compartments could not be conclusively compared. There was a strong correlation between observed TCR beta diversity and the percentage of naive T cells measured by flow cytometry. The long-lived group showed more naive CD4+ T cells, fewer expanded clones and increased TCR diversity than the aged group, suggesting age selection. Because the CMV infection status of the donors was unknown, age-related changes in expanded clonotypes may potentially have been confounded.

Donors were around 37 systemically healthy Caucasian individuals from Russia aged roughly 6 to 100 years. Each donor gave around 9.9 milliliters of peripheral blood, collected into EDTA-treated Vacutainer tubes. Ficoll-Paque density-gradient centrifugation was used to isolate PBMCs, with at least 7 million obtained per sample. Trizol reagent was used to extract total RNA from PBMCs, with at least 5 micrograms per sample. The percentages of naive CD45RAhigh/CD27high T cells were determined by flow cytometry on a PBMC aliquot from every donor. Library preparation was by 5' RACE. The reads were generated on an Illumina HiSeq 2500. A second roughly 6 to 12 cycle PCR used a sample-barcoded 5' primer and a J-beta primer mix. A template-switch 5' adaptor carrying 12 random nucleotides introduced a unique molecular identifier onto each TCR beta cDNA molecule. Each sample yielded at least 2.5 million CDR3-containing paired-end reads. First-strand cDNA was synthesized from all RNA with the Mint cDNA synthesis kit, primed by a TRBC-specific oligonucleotide. Following uracil-DNA glycosylase treatment, a first 18-cycle PCR with universal primers M1SS and BC2_uni_R was performed on all cDNA. From the authors' description of their analysis: Each sample was normalized by randomly selecting 1 million high-quality reads, each carrying a distinct molecular identifier. Reads sharing molecular identifiers were discarded rather than binned into consensus sequences. MiTCR, run with a Q25 quality threshold and the strictest error-elimination algorithm, handled CDR3 identification, clonotype clustering and error correction. A nonparametric unseen species model with Euler transformation was used to estimate a lower bound on total TCR beta diversity. The raw public reads went through TCRdb reprocessing: fastp at Q25, MiXCR clone calling, in-frame beta chains kept. Records with the same CDR3 protein are collapsed into one entry carrying the most frequent genes and DNA. The V and J calls were determined by TCRdb, not by the authors. The sample table shows 800,000 or so distinct CDR3 sequences, and approximately 67% are seen once. The ten largest account for about 30% of the sample.

CDR1 and CDR2 (SGHAT, FQNNGV) derive from the germline V gene. The CDR3 covers 14 residues, taking in both the cysteine and the phenylalanine. Only the CDR3 part of the read is kept: 42 bases, read in frame from the first base. V is pruned by 6 bases and J by 3 bases, leaving 5 bases of the junction without a gene match. The source of this sequence is a man between 25 and 39 years old in good health. Recombination linked TRBV11-2 to TRBJ1-5, with 7 bases in between that match TRBD1. The sample taken for sequencing was blood. The CDR3 amino acid sequence is: CASSLDRDNQPQHF. The sequenced DNA is TGTGCCAGCAGTCTCGACAGGGACAATCAGCCCCAGCATTTT.